This entry lists 9 T cell receptor beta chains sequenced from one sample in a study of post-analysis software for immune sequencing data. Antigens for these TCRs are unknown. Study conclusions and caveats: Included in a set of 5 or 6 TRBV segments more frequent in patients than controls were TRBV5-6, TRBV5-1 and TRBV20-1.

Carried by the TCR beta cDNA libraries were unique molecular identifiers. TCRdb recomputed calls from the PCR reads with MiXCR, one row per CDR3 protein. The sample comprises 820,000 or so distinct CDR3 sequences, 53% of which are singletons, and under 6% rests with the top ten. Material: blood. These receptors all come from a girl under 18 with multiple sclerosis.

This sequence joins TRBV4-1 and TRBJ2-5, with 11 bases matching TRBD2. Unmatched junction bases numbered 8, after V lost 4 bases and J lost 4 bases. The length of the CDR3 is 16 residues. Germline assignment: CDR1 MGHRA and CDR2 YSYEKL. CDR3 region: CASSPLGLADSETQYF. CDR3 DNA sequence: TGCGCCAGCAGCCCCTTGGGACTAGCGGACTCAGAGACCCAGTACTTC.

This clonotype was counted only a few times. V and J are TRBV29-1 and TRBJ2-5, with 7 bases identical to TRBD1. The CDR3 has 14 residues. Trimming at V came to 5 bases and at J to 2 bases, leaving 8 bases not matched to a gene. Germline CDR1 is SQVTM and CDR2 is ANQGSEA. The CDR3: CSVYGTAFQETQYF. DNA of the CDR3: TGCAGCGTTTATGGGACAGCCTTTCAAGAGACCCAGTACTTC.

The rearrangement joins TRBV20-1 to TRBJ2-2; weak D call: TRBD2 (6 bases). CDR3 length equals 13 residues. Trimming removed 3 bases at V and 3 bases at J, with 8 bases between. Germline V gene sequence: CDR1 DFQATT, CDR2 SNEGSKA (reference sequence). The DNA for the CDR3 is TGCAGTGCTAGGGGGACTTACACCGGGGAGCTGTTTTTT. It specifies CSARGTYTGELFF.

This clonotype was seen a handful of times. The chain carries TRBV6-5 and TRBJ2-1; no reliable D call. The germline CDR1 and CDR2 sequences are MNHEY and SVGAGI. This CDR3 is 17 amino acids long. With 6 bases removed from V and 4 bases from J, the gap between germline ends came to 22 bases. The CDR3, as DNA: TGTGCCAGCAGCGACTCCCATGTACTCCTTTCTTACAATGAGCAGTTCTTC. It encodes CASSDSHVLLSYNEQFF.

The chain joins TRBV4-1 to TRBJ2-1; no reliable D call. This CDR3 comprises 13 residues. Germline CDR1 MGHRA, CDR2 YSYEKL. V was shortened by 0 bases and J by 14 bases, with 14 bases between the two germline ends. CDR3 DNA sequence: TGCGCCAGCAGCCAAGAGGAGAAATTTGGGAAGTTCTTC. Translated, it gives CASSQEEKFGKFF.

The DNA for the CDR3 is TGCAGCGTCTTTGCCCTCCGGCAGGGTGGCTACACCTTC. Protein sequence: CSVFALRQGGYTF. The chain couples TRBV29-1 to TRBJ1-2; perhaps TRBD1 as D (5 bases). CDR1 is SQVTM and CDR2 is ANQGSEA in the germline V gene. The germline V and J ends were trimmed by 6 bases and 7 bases, with 18 bases remaining between them. The CDR3 covers 13 residues.

This clonotype was seen more than once but under ten times. The V and J genes are TRBV20-1 and TRBJ2-1; 7 bases agree with TRBD2. The V and J ends lost 6 bases and 9 bases, in that order; junction bases with no gene match: 11. The CDR3 is made up of 13 amino acids. Germline V gene sequence: CDR1 DFQATT, CDR2 SNEGSKA (reference sequence). Here the CDR3 reads CSAKAGWGGEQFF. In DNA form, the CDR3 reads TGCAGTGCAAAAGCGGGGTGGGGTGGTGAGCAGTTCTTC.

This chain links TRBV6-2 or TRBV6-3 with TRBJ2-3, with D possibly TRBD2 on 5 matching bases. Germline V lookup: CDR1 MNHEY, CDR2 SVGEGT. The V end lost 4 bases, the J end lost 6 bases, and 17 bases lay between the germline ends. The CDR3 runs 15 residues. CDR3 in amino acids: CASSSLTRRGDTQYF. CDR3 DNA sequence: TGTGCCAGCAGTTCCCTAACTCGACGCGGGGATACGCAGTATTTT.

This rearrangement joins TRBV24-1 to TRBJ2-7; D may match TRBD1 or TRBD2 (5 bases each). The CDR3 has 19 amino acids. Looked up from germline, CDR1 is KGHDR and CDR2 is SFDVKD. With 2 bases removed from V and 0 bases from J, the gap between germline ends came to 22 bases. The CDR3 spells CATSDSAGTPNSSSYEQYF. Written as DNA, the CDR3 is TGTGCCACCAGTGATTCGGCCGGGACCCCCAACTCGAGCTCCTACGAGCAGTACTTC.